The rows below give T cell receptor beta chains drawn from one sample of a study of blood T cell repertoires in COVID-19. Using immunoSEQ multiplex PCR, the repertoire was profiled, and TCRdb retains in-frame clones only, with some absent. The table shows 150,000 to 200,000 clones, with approximately 87% occurring only once. Sequencing input: peripheral blood. The receptors stem from a woman in her seventies with COVID-19, enrolled during active disease. Both conserved end residues are part of each CDR3. Fields, in order: D gene, V gene, clone size, J gene, CDR3 protein, CDR3 DNA. The D gene is left open where the match is weak. Size values are once, few and many counts, or a class for expanded clones, and some rows have none.

D: NA; V: TRBV18; size: NA; J: TRBJ2-5; CDR3: CASSPQETQYF; DNA: TGTGCCAGCTCACCTCAGGAGACCCAGTACTTC
D: TRBD1; V: TRBV18; size: few; J: TRBJ1-5; CDR3: CASSQGGYQPQHF; DNA: TGTGCCAGCTCCCAGGGGGGCTATCAGCCCCAGCATTTT
D: NA; V: TRBV7-8; size: NA; J: TRBJ1-5; CDR3: CASSLVSAGTNQPQHF; DNA: TGTGCCAGCAGCTTAGTATCGGCGGGTACCAATCAGCCCCAGCATTTT
D: NA; V: TRBV9; size: NA; J: TRBJ2-3; CDR3: CASSVATIGAGTDTQYF; DNA: TGTGCCAGCAGCGTAGCTACGATTGGGGCCGGCACAGATACGCAGTATTTT
D: TRBD1; V: TRBV27; size: NA; J: TRBJ1-1; CDR3: CASSRIMIRDRGRGATEAFF; DNA: TGTGCCAGCAGTAGGATCATGATCCGGGACAGGGGGCGCGGGGCCACTGAAGCTTTCTTT
D: TRBD1; V: TRBV7-8; size: NA; J: TRBJ1-5; CDR3: CASSTTGGNQPQHF; DNA: TGTGCCAGCAGCACCACAGGGGGTAATCAGCCCCAGCATTTT
D: NA; V: TRBV6-1; size: NA; J: TRBJ1-3; CDR3: CASSEAGGFSGNTIYF; DNA: TGTGCCAGCAGTGAAGCGGGGGGGTTTTCAGGAAACACCATATATTTT
D: TRBD1; V: TRBV27; size: once; J: TRBJ2-7; CDR3: CASSPTGYYEQYF; DNA: TGTGCCAGCAGTCCGACAGGGTACTACGAGCAGTACTTC
D: TRBD1; V: TRBV5-7; size: NA; J: TRBJ1-6; CDR3: CASSLEQGVKNSPLHF; DNA: TGTGCCAGCAGCTTGGAACAGGGGGTGAAGAATTCACCCCTCCACTTT
D: NA; V: TRBV6-1; size: NA; J: TRBJ2-1; CDR3: CASSEAGGGNEQFF; DNA: TGTGCCAGCAGTGAAGCGGGAGGGGGCAATGAGCAGTTCTTC
D: NA; V: TRBV9; size: NA; J: TRBJ2-7; CDR3: CASSEGGGREQYF; DNA: TGTGCCAGCAGCGAGGGAGGTGGCCGCGAGCAGTACTTC
D: TRBD2; V: TRBV7-2; size: NA; J: TRBJ2-2; CDR3: CASSPPGTIDTGELFF; DNA: TGTGCCAGCAGCCCCCCCGGGACTATAGACACCGGGGAGCTGTTTTTT
D: TRBD2; V: TRBV28; size: NA; J: TRBJ2-2; CDR3: CASSLYRGGTNTGELFF; DNA: TGTGCCAGCAGTCTTTACCGCGGGGGGACGAACACCGGGGAGCTGTTTTTT
D: TRBD1; V: TRBV11-3; size: NA; J: TRBJ1-3; CDR3: CASSRTGGRGNTIYF; DNA: TGTGCCAGCAGCAGGACAGGGGGCAGAGGAAACACCATATATTTT
D: NA; V: TRBV5-6; size: NA; J: TRBJ1-5; CDR3: CASSLRGPGVQPQHF; DNA: TGTGCCAGCAGCTTGAGGGGTCCTGGGGTTCAGCCCCAGCATTTT
D: NA; V: TRBV2; size: NA; J: TRBJ1-2; CDR3: CASSEYSPGYTF; DNA: TGTGCCAGCAGTGAGTACAGCCCCGGATACACCTTC
D: NA; V: TRBV5-1; size: once; J: TRBJ2-5; CDR3: CASSSPETQYF; DNA: TGCGCCAGCAGCTCCCCGGAGACCCAGTACTTC
D: NA; V: TRBV27; size: once; J: TRBJ2-2; CDR3: CASSRTVWTGELFF; DNA: TGTGCCAGCAGTCGGACAGTTTGGACCGGGGAGCTGTTTTTT
D: NA; V: TRBV6-2/TRBV6-3; size: NA; J: TRBJ1-5; CDR3: CASSPLPGGRHQPQHF; DNA: TGTGCCAGCAGTCCCCTCCCGGGAGGCAGGCATCAGCCCCAGCATTTT
D: NA; V: TRBV3-1/TRBV3-2; size: NA; J: TRBJ1-2; CDR3: CASSPRAGEYGYTF; DNA: TGTGCCAGCAGCCCGAGGGCAGGGGAGTATGGCTACACCTTC
D: TRBD1; V: TRBV2; size: NA; J: TRBJ1-1; CDR3: CASSVDRGGTEAFF; DNA: TGTGCCAGCAGTGTCGACAGGGGTGGAACTGAAGCTTTCTTT
D: NA; V: TRBV28; size: few; J: TRBJ1-1; CDR3: CASSPRGGPSLSTEAFF; DNA: TGTGCCAGCAGTCCCCGTGGGGGCCCAAGTCTTAGCACTGAAGCTTTCTTT
D: TRBD2; V: TRBV7-6; size: NA; J: TRBJ2-1; CDR3: CASSLVPLGGRGGRNEQFF; DNA: TGTGCCAGCAGCTTAGTCCCGCTGGGTGGGCGGGGGGGCCGGAATGAGCAGTTCTTC
D: TRBD1; V: TRBV11-2; size: NA; J: TRBJ1-4; CDR3: CASSFPGQLNEKLFF; DNA: TGTGCCAGCAGCTTTCCGGGACAGCTTAATGAAAAACTGTTTTTT
D: NA; V: TRBV5-4; size: few; J: TRBJ2-2; CDR3: CASMPRGTTTGELFF; DNA: TGTGCCAGCATGCCCCGGGGAACGACCACCGGGGAGCTGTTTTTT
D: NA; V: TRBV30; size: NA; J: TRBJ1-4; CDR3: CAWTSRNEKLFF; DNA: TGTGCCTGGACTAGTCGGAATGAAAAACTGTTTTTT
D: NA; V: TRBV5-6; size: few; J: TRBJ1-2; CDR3: CASSLATVNYGYTF; DNA: TGTGCCAGCAGCTTGGCGACAGTTAACTATGGCTACACCTTC
D: NA; V: TRBV18; size: NA; J: TRBJ1-4; CDR3: CASSLRVPVGDEKLFF; DNA: TGTGCCAGCTCACTTAGAGTGCCCGTCGGGGATGAAAAACTGTTTTTT
D: TRBD1; V: TRBV18; size: NA; J: TRBJ2-7; CDR3: CASSLDRGYEQYF; DNA: TGTGCCAGCTCCTTAGACAGGGGCTACGAGCAGTACTTC
D: TRBD2; V: TRBV11-2; size: NA; J: TRBJ2-3; CDR3: CASSTRARTSGALDTQYF; DNA: TGTGCCAGCAGCACCCGGGCCCGGACTAGCGGGGCACTAGATACGCAGTATTTT
D: NA; V: TRBV19; size: NA; J: TRBJ1-2; CDR3: CASSTASTGVQVYGYTF; DNA: TGTGCCAGTAGCACCGCCTCTACAGGAGTCCAAGTCTATGGCTACACCTTC
D: TRBD1; V: TRBV28; size: NA; J: TRBJ1-1; CDR3: CASSSRQGAKTEAFF; DNA: TGTGCCAGCAGCTCAAGACAGGGGGCCAAGACTGAAGCTTTCTTT
D: NA; V: TRBV2; size: once; J: TRBJ2-3; CDR3: CASREVGDSDTQYF; DNA: TGTGCCAGCAGGGAAGTAGGGGATTCGGATACGCAGTATTTT
D: TRBD2; V: TRBV5-1; size: NA; J: TRBJ2-7; CDR3: CASSLTGTSGATEQYF; DNA: TGCGCCAGCAGCTTGACCGGGACTAGCGGGGCCACCGAGCAGTACTTC
D: TRBD1; V: TRBV5-4; size: NA; J: TRBJ1-1; CDR3: CASSFGQGESFF; DNA: TGTGCCAGCAGCTTCGGACAGGGGGAATCTTTCTTT
D: NA; V: TRBV18; size: NA; J: TRBJ1-5; CDR3: CASSPSNQPQHF; DNA: TGTGCCAGCTCCCCTTCCAATCAGCCCCAGCATTTT
D: NA; V: TRBV28; size: medium-sized; J: TRBJ2-1; CDR3: CASRPPGYNEQFF; DNA: TGTGCCAGCAGGCCACCGGGGTACAATGAGCAGTTCTTC
D: NA; V: TRBV6-5; size: NA; J: TRBJ1-3; CDR3: CASSYYHPRAGNTIYF; DNA: TGTGCCAGCAGTTACTACCACCCCAGGGCTGGAAACACCATATATTTT
D: TRBD2; V: TRBV18; size: NA; J: TRBJ2-7; CDR3: CASSTSVLNEQYF; DNA: TGTGCCAGCTCAACTAGCGTCTTGAACGAGCAGTACTTC
D: NA; V: TRBV11-3; size: NA; J: TRBJ2-2; CDR3: CASSFSGLNTGELFF; DNA: TGTGCCAGCAGCTTCAGCGGACTGAACACCGGGGAGCTGTTTTTT
D: TRBD1; V: TRBV11-3; size: NA; J: TRBJ1-2; CDR3: CASSMDRGFGYTF; DNA: TGTGCCAGCAGCATGGACAGGGGCTTTGGCTACACCTTC
D: TRBD2; V: TRBV7-9; size: NA; J: TRBJ2-1; CDR3: CASSFLLAGGRQFF; DNA: TGTGCCAGCAGCTTTCTGCTAGCGGGGGGGCGGCAGTTCTTC
D: TRBD2; V: TRBV9; size: once; J: TRBJ2-1; CDR3: CASSPSGTSFTEQFF; DNA: TGTGCCAGCAGCCCTAGCGGGACTTCTTTCACTGAGCAGTTCTTC
D: NA; V: TRBV3-1/TRBV3-2; size: NA; J: TRBJ1-2; CDR3: CASSQGRGRLTNGYTF; DNA: TGTGCCAGCAGCCAAGGCAGGGGAAGACTAACTAATGGCTACACCTTC
D: NA; V: TRBV28; size: NA; J: TRBJ2-2; CDR3: CASSLLGQIRAGELFF; DNA: TGTGCCAGCAGTTTATTGGGGCAGATAAGGGCCGGGGAGCTGTTTTTT
D: TRBD1; V: TRBV3-1/TRBV3-2; size: NA; J: TRBJ1-2; CDR3: CASSQEGTALYGYTF; DNA: TGTGCCAGCAGCCAGGAAGGGACAGCGCTTTATGGCTACACCTTC
D: NA; V: TRBV6-1; size: NA; J: TRBJ2-1; CDR3: CASSEVVQGLLHPYNEQFF; DNA: TGTGCCAGCAGTGAAGTAGTCCAGGGGCTCCTTCACCCCTACAATGAGCAGTTCTTC
D: NA; V: TRBV6-6; size: NA; J: TRBJ2-3; CDR3: CASSYGVGASTDTQYF; DNA: TGTGCCAGCAGTTACGGGGTGGGGGCTAGCACAGATACGCAGTATTTT
D: TRBD1; V: TRBV11-2; size: NA; J: TRBJ1-6; CDR3: CASSLGTGVPLHF; DNA: TGTGCCAGCAGCTTAGGGACAGGGGTTCCCCTCCACTTT
D: NA; V: TRBV2; size: NA; J: TRBJ2-1; CDR3: CASRNRDNEQFF; DNA: TGTGCCAGCAGAAACAGGGACAATGAGCAGTTCTTC
D: NA; V: TRBV3-1/TRBV3-2; size: NA; J: TRBJ1-1; CDR3: CASSHDPQAEAFF; DNA: TGTGCCAGCAGCCATGACCCCCAGGCAGAAGCTTTCTTT
D: TRBD1; V: TRBV19; size: NA; J: TRBJ2-1; CDR3: CASRTGQGAYNEQFF; DNA: TGTGCCAGTAGAACGGGACAGGGGGCCTACAATGAGCAGTTCTTC
D: TRBD1; V: TRBV4-1; size: NA; J: TRBJ1-6; CDR3: CASSGTGVPNSPLHF; DNA: TGCGCCAGCAGCGGGACAGGGGTTCCAAATTCACCCCTCCACTTT
D: NA; V: TRBV5-1; size: NA; J: TRBJ1-4; CDR3: CASSLRPGDEKLFF; DNA: TGCGCCAGCAGCTTGAGGCCAGGGGATGAAAAACTGTTTTTT
D: NA; V: TRBV2; size: NA; J: TRBJ1-6; CDR3: CASSDTAKGVDSPLHF; DNA: TGTGCCAGCAGTGATACCGCGAAGGGGGTGGATTCACCCCTCCACTTT
D: NA; V: TRBV3-1/TRBV3-2; size: NA; J: TRBJ1-3; CDR3: CASSQGATGNTIYF; DNA: TGTGCCAGCAGCCAGGGGGCTACTGGAAACACCATATATTTT